The next 17 T cell receptor beta chains were all read from a single sample in a study of T cell responses to AZD1222 COVID-19 vaccine. Using immunoSEQ multiplex PCR, the repertoire was profiled, and TCRdb retains in-frame clones only, with some absent. The sample carries 150,000 or so clones, roughly nine tenths recorded once. The sample here was peripheral blood, taken on day 0 of AZD1222 vaccination. The receptors stem from an adult in good health.

V is TRBV20-1 and J is TRBJ1-5, with 8 bases that match TRBD1. Germline CDR1 reads DFQATT; CDR2 reads SNEGSKA (reference sequence). Trimming cost V 3 bases and J 6 bases; bases outside gene matches: 7. This CDR3 has 14 amino acids. This chain's CDR3 is CSASYRGMGQPQHF. The CDR3 nucleotides read TGCAGTGCTAGTTACAGGGGGATGGGTCAGCCCCAGCATTTT.

This chain joins TRBV6-6 and TRBJ1-5; 8 nucleotides match TRBD1. The V gene end was trimmed by 5 bases and the J gene end by 3 bases; junction bases not matched to a gene: 3. The V gene's germline CDR1 is MNHNY and CDR2 SVGAGI (reference sequence). The CDR3 runs 14 residues. CDR3 DNA sequence: TGTGCCAGCAGTGGACAGGGCGCCAATCAGCCCCAGCATTTT. Its protein is CASSGQGANQPQHF.

The chain joins TRBV2 to TRBJ1-4, with 8 bases matching TRBD1. This CDR3 region has 14 residues. CDR1 is SNHLY and CDR2 is FYNNEI in the germline V gene. V was pared by 6 bases and J by 6 bases, with 6 bases of the junction left unmatched. The CDR3 region has the DNA TGTGCCAGCAGCTGGACAGGGCTGGATGAAAAACTGTTTTTT. It codes for CASSWTGLDEKLFF.

The V call is TRBV7-2, the J call TRBJ2-1; 9 nucleotides align to TRBD2. Germline V lookup: CDR1 SGHTA, CDR2 FQGNSA. The V and J ends lost 1 base and 3 bases, in that order; junction bases with no gene match: 4. The CDR3 runs 16 residues. The CDR3 region has the DNA TGTGCCAGCAGCTTAGTAGCGGGAGTGGTCTACAATGAGCAGTTCTTC. Amino acid sequence: CASSLVAGVVYNEQFF.

The chain carries TRBV4-1 and TRBJ2-7, with TRBD2 as a possible D gene (6 bases). Trimming pared 5 bases from V and 0 bases from J, leaving 11 bases between. The CDR3 is 14 residues long. CDR1 and CDR2 from the germline V gene are MGHRA and YSYEKL. CDR3 DNA sequence: TGCGCCAGCAGCGCCGGGACTGCCTCCTACGAGCAGTACTTC. It encodes CASSAGTASYEQYF.

The rearrangement uses TRBV3-1 (or the pseudogene TRBV3-2) and TRBJ2-7; the D is unclear. The CDR3 consists of 13 residues. The germline V gene encodes CDR1 LGHDT and CDR2 YNNKEL (reference sequence). Trimming removed 1 base from V and 3 bases from J, with 7 bases in between. In DNA, the CDR3 is TGTGCCAGCAGCCAAGGCCTGAACTACGAGCAGTACTTC. Protein sequence: CASSQGLNYEQYF.

The chain employs TRBV15 and TRBJ2-7; 7 bases fit TRBD2. The CDR3 consists of 18 residues. J lost 3 bases, V lost 0 bases, and 14 bases had no gene match. In germline, CDR1 is LNHNV, CDR2 YYDKDF (reference sequence). CDR3 protein: CATSRDTGRSGKGYEQYF. CDR3 DNA: TGTGCCACCAGCAGAGATACAGGCAGGAGCGGGAAAGGCTACGAGCAGTACTTC.

The rearrangement uses TRBV24-1 and TRBJ2-7, with TRBD1 identical over 7 bases. Germline V gives CDR1 KGHDR, CDR2 SFDVKD. With V trimmed by 3 bases and J by 3 bases, 4 bases remained unmatched. The CDR3 extends over 14 amino acids. CDR3 DNA sequence: TGTGCCACCAGTGATGTAACAGGGGACTACGAGCAGTACTTC. Its translation: CATSDVTGDYEQYF.

Relative to its sample, this clone is medium-sized (0.01 to 0.1%). CDR3 nucleotides: TGTGCCAGTAGTATAGCAGCGGGATCCTACGAGCAGTACTTC. This sequence encodes CASSIAAGSYEQYF. This rearrangement joins TRBV19 to TRBJ2-7; 7 bases agree with TRBD2. With 1 base clipped from V and 1 base from J, the junction kept 1 base outside the gene matches. The CDR3 runs 14 residues. Germline V CDR1 and CDR2: LNHDA, SQIVND (reference sequence).

The count of this clone is one. The chain combines TRBV25-1 with TRBJ2-3, with 7 bases aligning to TRBD2. The CDR3 is made up of 15 amino acids. The V segment lost 1 base and the J segment 0 bases; nucleotides outside the gene matches: 1. Per the germline V gene, CDR1 is MGHDK and CDR2 is SYGVNS. CDR3 DNA sequence: TGTGCCAGCAGTGAATTAGCGGGCAGCACAGATACGCAGTATTTT. As protein: CASSELAGSTDTQYF.

The rearrangement uses TRBV2 and TRBJ2-2; no reliable D call. Germline CDR1 is SNHLY and CDR2 is FYNNEI. Trimming left V 5 bases short and J 1 base short, with 5 bases between. This CDR3 is 13 amino acids long. Here the CDR3 DNA reads TGTGCCAGCAGTTCTCAGAACACCGGGGAGCTGTTTTTT. This codes for CASSSQNTGELFF.

The chain uses TRBV2 and TRBJ2-1, with 7 bases fitting TRBD2. The junction had 14 bases not matched to a gene; V was cut back by 11 bases and J by 13 bases. Germline CDR1 reads SNHLY; CDR2 reads FYNNEI. The CDR3 contains 12 residues. CDR3 in amino acids: CAGERGSRDQFF. CDR3 bases: TGTGCCGGTGAGCGGGGTTCGAGAGACCAGTTCTTC. Looking up the rest from reference TRBV2 and TRBJ2-1 gives the full variable domain: EPEVTQTPSHQVTQMGQEVILRCVPISNHLYFYWYRQILGQKVEFLVSFYNNEISEKSEIFDDQFSVERPDGSNFTLKIRSTKLEDSAMYFCAGERGSRDQFFGPGTRLTVL.

V is TRBV2 and J is TRBJ2-7; 8 nucleotides align to TRBD1. The CDR3 is made up of 12 amino acids. The V segment lost 11 bases and the J segment 4 bases; nucleotides outside the gene matches: 7. CDR1 is SNHLY, CDR2 FYNNEI, per germline. The CDR3 loop is CAGGTGEYEQYF. The CDR3 DNA sequence: TGTGCCGGCGGGACAGGTGAATACGAGCAGTACTTC. The whole variable domain, remainder taken from reference TRBV2 and TRBJ2-7, is EPEVTQTPSHQVTQMGQEVILRCVPISNHLYFYWYRQILGQKVEFLVSFYNNEISEKSEIFDDQFSVERPDGSNFTLKIRSTKLEDSAMYFCAGGTGEYEQYFGPGTRLTVT.

The chain is built from TRBV7-9 and TRBJ2-1; D unresolved. Germline V gene lookup returns CDR1 SEHNR and CDR2 FQNEAQ (reference sequence). This CDR3 region has 14 residues. The V and J ends lost 3 bases and 7 bases respectively, with 13 bases between them. The CDR3 region is CASSLSRAINEQFF. In DNA, the CDR3 is TGTGCCAGCAGCTTGTCTCGAGCGATAAATGAGCAGTTCTTC.

The chain recombines TRBV7-9 with TRBJ1-6; D possibly corresponds to TRBD1 (6 bases). V was pared by 5 bases and J by 7 bases, with 15 bases between. Per the germline V gene, CDR1 is SEHNR and CDR2 is FQNEAQ (reference sequence). The CDR3 loop spans 15 amino acids. The CDR3 is CASSHSDRPNSPLHF. Here the CDR3 DNA reads TGTGCCAGCAGCCATTCGGACAGACCAAATTCACCCCTCCACTTT. Supplemented by reference TRBV7-9 and TRBJ1-6, the full variable domain reads DTGVSQNPRHKITKRGQNVTFRCDPISEHNRLYWYRQTLGQGPEFLTYFQNEAQLEKSRLLSDRFSAERPKGSFSTLEIQRTEQGDSAMYLCASSHSDRPNSPLHFGNGTRLTVT.

J is TRBJ2-1 and V is TRBV3-1 (or the pseudogene TRBV3-2); weak D call: TRBD2 (6 bases). CDR1 and CDR2 (germline): LGHDT, YNNKEL (reference sequence). V was trimmed by 4 bases and J by 0 bases, leaving 19 bases between them. CDR3 length: 18 residues. The CDR3 region is CASSPSGRRGNSYNEQFF. The CDR3 DNA reads TGTGCCAGCAGCCCCTCAGGTCGGCGGGGCAACTCCTACAATGAGCAGTTCTTC.

This chain uses TRBV18 with TRBJ1-1, with D unresolved. V was cut by 6 bases and J by 4 bases, with 15 bases left in between. The germline V gene has CDR1 KGHSH and CDR2 LQKENI. The CDR3 contains 14 residues. CDR3 region: CASSPGLVVTEAFF. The CDR3 bases are TGTGCCAGCTCCCCCGGTTTGGTCGTCACTGAAGCTTTCTTT.